A single T cell receptor beta chain is shown here with its context. The antigen is undetermined. Amplification yielded TCR beta CDR3 regions, with RNA transcripts as the source. RT-PCR in the first round (using the HTBI primer set) targeted the TCR CDR3. TCRdb redid the calling of the multiplex PCR reads with MiXCR, one entry per CDR3 protein. This table holds approximately 870,000 distinct CDR3 sequences, roughly 40% found once. The data stem from a study of T cells in Graves' hyperthyroidism and ophthalmopathy. The PBMCs had their origin in 7.5 to 10 ml of fresh peripheral blood. Whole-study results and caveats: Among thyroid clonotypes expanded above 0.001, most also appeared in blood. Patients with ophthalmopathy were separated from those with stable hyperthyroidism by a 13 V-J model.

The sequenced material came from blood. This clonotype was obtained from a man in his late teens or twenties with Graves' hyperthyroidism.

CDR3 coding DNA: TGCAGTGCTAGAGATAGCAGGGGGCGGTACACTGAAGCTTTCTTT. It yields the protein CSARDSRGRYTEAFF. The J gene is TRBJ1-1, the V gene TRBV20-1; the match to TRBD1 covers 8 bases. Germline trimming cut 0 bases from V and 3 bases from J; bases unmatched to any gene: 6. This CDR3 has 15 amino acids. The germline V gene encodes CDR1 DFQATT and CDR2 SNEGSKA (reference sequence).